This T cell receptor (beta chain) was recovered during a study of cytomegalovirus exposure and HLA in healthy donors. On this clone itself: What it recognizes is unknown.

Regarding the study as a whole: Exclusion applied to some V segments, including TRBV6-2 and TRBV6-3, as they were indistinguishable. Common viral pathogens seemed, in a later analysis, to connect with several of the most significant clusters. Productive status was seen about 90% or about 30% of the time for most TCR beta V segments in an earlier analysis.

This PCR relied on a set of 60 Vbeta primers and 13 Jbeta primers. TCRdb's copy holds only in-frame clones and misses some; the assay was immunoSEQ multiplex PCR. Here the sample spans roughly 58,000 clones, 80% being singletons. V lost 6 bases to trimming and J lost 5 bases, with 13 bases between them. The CDR3 contains 14 residues. The V gene's germline CDR1 is ENHRY and CDR2 SYGVKD. This chain joins TRBV10-3 and TRBJ2-2, with a weak D call TRBD1 (5 bases). Input material: PBMCs. The sequence came from a woman aged 35 to 49 in good health and CMV-seronegative. The CDR3 region has the DNA TGTGCCATCAGGGGGCCTGCTGGGACCGGGGAGCTGTTTTTT. Protein sequence: CAIRGPAGTGELFF.